This note documents a single T cell receptor (beta chain) sequence. The length of the CDR3 is 14 residues. V lost 4 bases and J lost 1, with 9 bases in between. Looked up from germline, CDR1 is MNHEY and CDR2 is SVGEGT. This sample was included in a study of blood T cell repertoires in COVID-19. The protocol was immunoSEQ multiplex PCR, while the TCRdb copy is restricted to in-frame clones and leaves out a portion. Among some 150,000 clones listed, around nine tenths were seen once. The TCR comes from a human donor in a cohort sampled during active COVID-19. The gene calls are TRBV6-2 or TRBV6-3 and TRBJ2-3; D is unclear. Sequenced sample: peripheral blood. CDR3 amino acids: CASSFQVRTDTQYF. The CDR3 DNA sequence: TGTGCCAGCAGTTTCCAGGTTCGCACAGATACGCAGTATTTT.